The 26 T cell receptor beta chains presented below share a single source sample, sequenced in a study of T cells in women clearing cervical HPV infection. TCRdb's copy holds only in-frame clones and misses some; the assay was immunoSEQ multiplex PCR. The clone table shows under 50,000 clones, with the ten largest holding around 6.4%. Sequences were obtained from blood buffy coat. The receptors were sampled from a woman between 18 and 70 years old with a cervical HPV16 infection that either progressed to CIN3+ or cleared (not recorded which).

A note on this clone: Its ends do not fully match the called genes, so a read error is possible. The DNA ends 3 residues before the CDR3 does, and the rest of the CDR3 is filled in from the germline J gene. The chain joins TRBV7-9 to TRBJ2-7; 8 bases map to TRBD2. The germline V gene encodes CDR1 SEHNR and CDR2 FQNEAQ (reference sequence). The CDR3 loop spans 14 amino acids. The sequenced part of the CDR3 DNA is TGTGCCTGCAGCTTAGCGGGGCGCAGATCCGAG. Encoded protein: CACSLAGRRSE. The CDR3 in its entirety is CACSLAGRRSEQYF.

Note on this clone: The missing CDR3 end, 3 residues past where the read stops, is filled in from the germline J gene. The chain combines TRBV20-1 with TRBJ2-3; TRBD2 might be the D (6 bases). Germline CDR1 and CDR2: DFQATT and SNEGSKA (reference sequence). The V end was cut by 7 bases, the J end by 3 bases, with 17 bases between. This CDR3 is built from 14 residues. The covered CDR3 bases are TGCAGTGACCTCGCTAGCGTTGGAACAGATACG. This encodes CSDLASVGTDT. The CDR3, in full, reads CSDLASVGTDTQYF.

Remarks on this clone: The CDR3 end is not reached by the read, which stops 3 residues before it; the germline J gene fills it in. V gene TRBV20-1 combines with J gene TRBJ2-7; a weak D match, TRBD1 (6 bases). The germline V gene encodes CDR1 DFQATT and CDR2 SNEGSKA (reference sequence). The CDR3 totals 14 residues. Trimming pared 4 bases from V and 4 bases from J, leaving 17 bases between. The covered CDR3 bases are TGCAGTGCTACACGACAGGTGGATGTTTACGAG. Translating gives CSATRQVDVYE. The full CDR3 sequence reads CSATRQVDVYEQYF.

Partial CDR3 DNA: TGTGCCAGCAGCCTCCTCGGTGTCGTAGGGTACGAC. This encodes CASSLLGVVGYD. The entire CDR3 sequence reads CASSLLGVVGYDYTF. The rearrangement links TRBV7-6 to TRBJ1-2; D unresolved. The read falls 3 residues short of the CDR3 end, and the missing part is taken from the germline J gene. The CDR3 length is 15 residues. CDR1 SGHVS and CDR2 FNYEAQ come from the germline V gene.

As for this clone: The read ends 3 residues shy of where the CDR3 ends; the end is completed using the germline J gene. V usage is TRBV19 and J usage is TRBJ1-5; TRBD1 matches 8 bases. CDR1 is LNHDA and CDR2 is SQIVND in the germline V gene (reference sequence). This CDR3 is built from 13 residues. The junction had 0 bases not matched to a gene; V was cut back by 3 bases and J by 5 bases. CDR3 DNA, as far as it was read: TGTGCCAGTAGTATGGACAGGGATCAGCCC. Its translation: CASSMDRDQP. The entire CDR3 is CASSMDRDQPQHF.

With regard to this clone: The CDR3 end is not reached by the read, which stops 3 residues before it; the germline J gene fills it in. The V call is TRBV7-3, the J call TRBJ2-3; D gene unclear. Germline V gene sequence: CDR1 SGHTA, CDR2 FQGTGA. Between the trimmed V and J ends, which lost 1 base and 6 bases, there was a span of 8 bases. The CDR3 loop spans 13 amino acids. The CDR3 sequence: CASSLKGMDTQYF. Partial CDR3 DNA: TGTGCCAGCAGCTTAAAGGGTATGGATACG.

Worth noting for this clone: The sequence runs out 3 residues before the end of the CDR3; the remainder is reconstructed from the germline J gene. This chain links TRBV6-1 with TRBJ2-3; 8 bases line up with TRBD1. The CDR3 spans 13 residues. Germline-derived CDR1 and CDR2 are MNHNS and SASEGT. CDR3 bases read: TGTGCCAGCAGTGCAGGGGGCGGTCAGCCG. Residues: CASSAGGGQP. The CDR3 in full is CASSAGGGQPQYF.

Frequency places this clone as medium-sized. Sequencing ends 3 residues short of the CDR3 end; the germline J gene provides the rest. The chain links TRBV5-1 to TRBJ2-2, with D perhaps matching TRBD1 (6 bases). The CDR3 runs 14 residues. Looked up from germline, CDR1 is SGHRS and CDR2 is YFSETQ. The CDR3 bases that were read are TGCGCCAGCAGCTTGGTAGGGGGATATGAAAAG. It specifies CASSLVGGYEK. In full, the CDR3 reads CASSLVGGYEKLFF.

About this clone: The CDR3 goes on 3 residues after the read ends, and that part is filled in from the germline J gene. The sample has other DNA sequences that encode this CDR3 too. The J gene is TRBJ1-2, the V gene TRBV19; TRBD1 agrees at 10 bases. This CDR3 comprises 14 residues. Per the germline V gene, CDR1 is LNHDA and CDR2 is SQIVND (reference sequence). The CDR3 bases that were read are TGTGCCAGTAGTATGGAGGACAGGGGGACCGGC. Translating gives CASSMEDRGTG. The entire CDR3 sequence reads CASSMEDRGTGYTF.

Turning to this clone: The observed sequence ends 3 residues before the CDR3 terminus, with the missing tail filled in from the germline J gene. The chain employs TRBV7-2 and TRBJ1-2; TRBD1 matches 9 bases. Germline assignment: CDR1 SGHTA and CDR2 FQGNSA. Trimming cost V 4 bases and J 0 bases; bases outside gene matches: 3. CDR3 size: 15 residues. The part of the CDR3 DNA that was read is TGTGCCAGCAGCTCCCGGGACAGGGCTAACTATGGC. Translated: CASSSRDRANYG. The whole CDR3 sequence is CASSSRDRANYGYTF. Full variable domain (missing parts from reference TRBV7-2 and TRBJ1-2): GAGVSQSPSNKVTEKGKDVELRCDPISGHTALYWYRQSLGQGLEFLIYFQGNSAPDKSGLPSDRFSAERTGGSVSTLTIQRTQQEDSAVYLCASSSRDRANYGYTFGSGTRLTVV.

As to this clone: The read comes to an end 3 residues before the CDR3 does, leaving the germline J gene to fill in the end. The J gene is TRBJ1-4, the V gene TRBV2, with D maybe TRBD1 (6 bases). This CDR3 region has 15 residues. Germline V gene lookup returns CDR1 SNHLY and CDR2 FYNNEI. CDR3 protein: CASSRTVDGSGPLFF. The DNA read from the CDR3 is TGTGCCAGCAGTAGGACAGTAGATGGGTCGGGACCA.

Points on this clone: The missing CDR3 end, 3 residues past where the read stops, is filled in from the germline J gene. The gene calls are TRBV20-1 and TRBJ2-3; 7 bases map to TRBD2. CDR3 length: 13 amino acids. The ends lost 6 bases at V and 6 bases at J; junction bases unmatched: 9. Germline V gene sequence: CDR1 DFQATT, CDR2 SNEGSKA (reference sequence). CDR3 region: CSATPGLLDTQYF. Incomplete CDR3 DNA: TGCAGTGCCACCCCGGGACTACTCGATACG.

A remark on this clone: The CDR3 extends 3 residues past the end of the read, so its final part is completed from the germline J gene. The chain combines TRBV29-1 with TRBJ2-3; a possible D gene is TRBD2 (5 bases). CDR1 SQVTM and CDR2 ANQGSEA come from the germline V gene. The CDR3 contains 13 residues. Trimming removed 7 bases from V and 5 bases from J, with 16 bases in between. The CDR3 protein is CSDSRGVIDTQYF. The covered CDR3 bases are TGCAGCGACTCACGGGGAGTGATAGATACG.

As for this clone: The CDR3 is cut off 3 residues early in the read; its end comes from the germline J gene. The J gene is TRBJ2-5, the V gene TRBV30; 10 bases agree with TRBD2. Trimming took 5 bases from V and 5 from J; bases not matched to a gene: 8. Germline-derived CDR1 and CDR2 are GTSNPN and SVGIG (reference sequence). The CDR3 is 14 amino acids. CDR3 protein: CAWRASGGPETQYF. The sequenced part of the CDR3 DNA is TGTGCCTGGCGGGCTAGCGGGGGCCCGGAGACC. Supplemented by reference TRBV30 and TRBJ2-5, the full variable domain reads SQTIHQWPATLVQPVGSPLSLECTVEGTSNPNLYWYRQAAGRGLQLLFYSVGIGQISSEVPQNLSASRPQDRQFILSSKKLLLSDSGFYLCAWRASGGPETQYFGPGTRLLVL.

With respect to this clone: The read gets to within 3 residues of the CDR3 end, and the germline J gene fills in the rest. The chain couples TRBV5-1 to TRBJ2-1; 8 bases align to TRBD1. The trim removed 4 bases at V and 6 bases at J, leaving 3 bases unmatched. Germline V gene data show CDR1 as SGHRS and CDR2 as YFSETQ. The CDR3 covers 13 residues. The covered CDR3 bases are TGCGCCAGCAGCCCGGACAGGGCCAATGAG. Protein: CASSPDRANE. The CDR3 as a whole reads CASSPDRANEQFF. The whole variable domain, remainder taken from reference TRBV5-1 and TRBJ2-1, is KAGVTQTPRYLIKTRGQQVTLSCSPISGHRSVSWYQQTPGQGLQFLFEYFSETQRNKGNFPGRFSGRQFSNSRSEMNVSTLELGDSALYLCASSPDRANEQFFGPGTRLTVL.

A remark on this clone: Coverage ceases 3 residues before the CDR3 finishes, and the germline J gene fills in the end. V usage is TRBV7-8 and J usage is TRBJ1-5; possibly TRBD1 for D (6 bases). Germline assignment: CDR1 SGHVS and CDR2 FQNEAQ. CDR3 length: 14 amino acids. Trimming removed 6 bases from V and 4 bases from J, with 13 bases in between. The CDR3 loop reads CASSFGQWNQPQHF. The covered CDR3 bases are TGTGCCAGCAGTTTTGGACAGTGGAATCAGCCC.

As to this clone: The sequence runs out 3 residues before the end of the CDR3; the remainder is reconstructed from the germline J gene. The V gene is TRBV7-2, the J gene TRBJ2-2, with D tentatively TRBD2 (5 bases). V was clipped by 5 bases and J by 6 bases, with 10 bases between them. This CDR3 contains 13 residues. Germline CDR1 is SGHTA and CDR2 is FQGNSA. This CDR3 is CASSPLGAGELFF. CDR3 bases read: TGTGCCAGCAGCCCGCTCGGGGCCGGGGAG.

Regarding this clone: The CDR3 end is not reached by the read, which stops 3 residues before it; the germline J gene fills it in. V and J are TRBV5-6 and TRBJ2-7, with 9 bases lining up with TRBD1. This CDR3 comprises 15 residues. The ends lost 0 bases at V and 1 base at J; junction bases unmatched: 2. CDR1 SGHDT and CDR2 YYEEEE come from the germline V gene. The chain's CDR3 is CASSLGGQGSYEQYF. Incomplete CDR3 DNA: TGTGCCAGCAGCTTGGGGGGACAGGGATCCTACGAG.

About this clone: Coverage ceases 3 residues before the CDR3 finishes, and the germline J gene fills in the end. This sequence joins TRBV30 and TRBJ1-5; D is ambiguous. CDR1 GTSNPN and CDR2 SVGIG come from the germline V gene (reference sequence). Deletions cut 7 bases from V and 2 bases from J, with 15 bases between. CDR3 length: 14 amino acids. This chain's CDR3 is CAYSKSRGNQPQHF. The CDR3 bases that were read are TGTGCCTATTCTAAGTCTCGGGGCAATCAGCCC.

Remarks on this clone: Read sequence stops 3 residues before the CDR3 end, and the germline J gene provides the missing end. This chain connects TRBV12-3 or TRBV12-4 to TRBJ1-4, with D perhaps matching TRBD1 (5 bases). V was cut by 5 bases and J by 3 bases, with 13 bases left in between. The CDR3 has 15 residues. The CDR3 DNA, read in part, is TGTGCCAGCAGTCCCCAATTAGGGGCTAATGAAAAA. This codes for CASSPQLGANEK. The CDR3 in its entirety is CASSPQLGANEKLFF.

CDR3 residues: CASSVSGESDTQYF. The sequenced CDR3 bases are TGTGCCAGCAGCGTCTCAGGGGAATCAGATACG. The chain recombines TRBV2 with TRBJ2-3; tentatively, D is TRBD1 (6 bases). Sequencing ends 3 residues short of the CDR3 end; the germline J gene provides the rest. Trimming removed 6 bases from V and 4 bases from J, with 14 bases in between. Germline CDR1 reads SNHLY; CDR2 reads FYNNEI. The CDR3 is 14 residues long.

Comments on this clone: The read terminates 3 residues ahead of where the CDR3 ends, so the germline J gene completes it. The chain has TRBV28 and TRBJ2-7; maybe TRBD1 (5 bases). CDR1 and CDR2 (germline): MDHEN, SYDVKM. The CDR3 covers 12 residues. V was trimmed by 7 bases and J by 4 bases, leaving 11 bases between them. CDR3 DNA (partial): TGTGCCAGCACCGACAGCCCTTACGAG. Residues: CASTDSPYE. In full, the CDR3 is CASTDSPYEQYF.

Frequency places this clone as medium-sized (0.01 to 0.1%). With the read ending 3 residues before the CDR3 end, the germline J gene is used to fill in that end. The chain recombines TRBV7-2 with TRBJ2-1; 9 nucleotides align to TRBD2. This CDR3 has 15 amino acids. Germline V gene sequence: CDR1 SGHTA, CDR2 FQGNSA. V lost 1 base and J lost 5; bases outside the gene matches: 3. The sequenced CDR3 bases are TGTGCCAGCAGCTTAGTAGCGGGGGTCCACAATGAG. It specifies CASSLVAGVHNE. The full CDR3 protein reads CASSLVAGVHNEQFF.

This CDR3 is CASSLAERGTYEQYF. The CDR3 DNA, read in part, is TGCGCCAGCAGCTTGGCCGAGCGGGGGACCTACGAG. The rearrangement joins TRBV5-1 to TRBJ2-7; 8 bases align to TRBD2. The CDR3 extends 3 residues past the end of the read, so its final part is completed from the germline J gene. Trimming removed 0 bases from V and 2 bases from J; junction bases left unmatched: 4. This CDR3 has 15 residues. Germline CDR1 SGHRS, CDR2 YFSETQ.

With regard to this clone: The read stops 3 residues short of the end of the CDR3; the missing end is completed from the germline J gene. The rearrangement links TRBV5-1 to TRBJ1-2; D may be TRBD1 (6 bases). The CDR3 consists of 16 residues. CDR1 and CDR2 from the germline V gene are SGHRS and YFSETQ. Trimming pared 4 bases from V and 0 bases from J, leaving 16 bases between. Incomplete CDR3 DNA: TGCGCCAGCAGCCCTATCGTGGACAGCCCTAACTATGGC. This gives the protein CASSPIVDSPNYG. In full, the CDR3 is CASSPIVDSPNYGYTF. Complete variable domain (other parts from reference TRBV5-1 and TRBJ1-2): KAGVTQTPRYLIKTRGQQVTLSCSPISGHRSVSWYQQTPGQGLQFLFEYFSETQRNKGNFPGRFSGRQFSNSRSEMNVSTLELGDSALYLCASSPIVDSPNYGYTFGSGTRLTVV.

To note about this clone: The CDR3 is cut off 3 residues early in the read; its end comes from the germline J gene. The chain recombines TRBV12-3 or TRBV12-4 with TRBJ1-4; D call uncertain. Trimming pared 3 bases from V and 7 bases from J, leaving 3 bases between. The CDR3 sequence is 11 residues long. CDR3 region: CASSFSEKLFF. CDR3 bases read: TGTGCCAGCAGTTTCAGTGAAAAA.